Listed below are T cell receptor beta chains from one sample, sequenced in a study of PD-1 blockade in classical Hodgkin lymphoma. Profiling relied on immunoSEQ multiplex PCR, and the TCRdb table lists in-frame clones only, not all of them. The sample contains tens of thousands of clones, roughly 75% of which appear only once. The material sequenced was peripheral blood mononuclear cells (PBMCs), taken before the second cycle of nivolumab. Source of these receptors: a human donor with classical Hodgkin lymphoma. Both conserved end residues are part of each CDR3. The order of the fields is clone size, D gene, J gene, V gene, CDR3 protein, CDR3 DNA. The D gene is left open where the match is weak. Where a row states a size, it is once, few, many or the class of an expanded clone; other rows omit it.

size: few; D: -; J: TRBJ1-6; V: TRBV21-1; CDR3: CASTRQEGSPLHF; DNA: TGTGCCAGCACCCGACAGGAGGGTTCACCCCTCCACTTT
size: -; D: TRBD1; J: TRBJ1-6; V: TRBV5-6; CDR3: CASSLFGTGGSPLHF; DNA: TGTGCCAGCAGCTTGTTTGGGACAGGGGGTTCACCCCTCCACTTT
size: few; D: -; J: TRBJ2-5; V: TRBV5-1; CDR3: CASSLDPRRLQETQYF; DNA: TGCGCCAGCAGCTTGGACCCCCGGCGTTTGCAAGAGACCCAGTACTTC
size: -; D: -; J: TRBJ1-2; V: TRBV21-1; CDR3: CASSKKRTGEYGYTF; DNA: TGTGCCAGCAGCAAAAAGCGAACAGGGGAGTATGGCTACACCTTC
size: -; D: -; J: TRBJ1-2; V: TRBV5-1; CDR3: CASSLDVRDYGYTF; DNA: TGCGCCAGCAGCTTGGACGTCCGGGATTACGGCTACACCTTC
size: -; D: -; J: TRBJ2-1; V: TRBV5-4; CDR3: CASSRAGGNEQFF; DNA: TGTGCCAGCAGCCGGGCAGGAGGCAATGAGCAGTTCTTC
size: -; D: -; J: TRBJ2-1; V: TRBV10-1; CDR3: CASSENRPSSYNEQFF; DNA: TGCGCCAGCAGTGAAAATAGGCCCAGCTCCTACAATGAGCAGTTCTTC
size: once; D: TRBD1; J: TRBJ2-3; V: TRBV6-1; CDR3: CASSDYRGSADTQYF; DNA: TGTGCCAGCAGTGACTACAGGGGAAGCGCAGATACGCAGTATTTT
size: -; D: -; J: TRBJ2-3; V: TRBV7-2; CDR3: CASSPPLRTDTQYF; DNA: TGTGCCAGCAGCCCTCCCCTCCGCACAGATACGCAGTATTTT
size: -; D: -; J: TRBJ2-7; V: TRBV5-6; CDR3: CASSLTGSYEQYF; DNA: TGTGCCAGCAGCCTTACGGGTTCCTACGAGCAGTACTTC
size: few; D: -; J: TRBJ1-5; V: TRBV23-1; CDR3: CASSHPTDSHNQPQHF; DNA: TGCGCCAGCAGTCACCCGACTGACTCCCATAATCAGCCCCAGCATTTT
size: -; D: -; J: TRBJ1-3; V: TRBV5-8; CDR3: CASSQERQASSGNTIYF; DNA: TGCGCCAGCAGCCAAGAGCGACAGGCGAGCTCTGGAAACACCATATATTTT
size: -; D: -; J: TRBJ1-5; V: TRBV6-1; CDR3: CASMGMGTQHF; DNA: TGTGCCAGCATGGGGATGGGCACCCAGCATTTT
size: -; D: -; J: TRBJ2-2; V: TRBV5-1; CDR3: CASSFGRDTGELFF; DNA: TGCGCCAGCAGCTTCGGTAGGGACACCGGGGAGCTGTTTTTT
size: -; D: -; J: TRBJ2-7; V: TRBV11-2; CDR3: CASSHTGTPYEQYF; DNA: TGTGCCAGCAGCCACACCGGGACTCCCTACGAGCAGTACTTC
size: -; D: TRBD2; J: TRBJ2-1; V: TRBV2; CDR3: CASSGWTSDYNEQFF; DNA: TGTGCCAGCAGTGGATGGACTAGCGACTACAATGAGCAGTTCTTC
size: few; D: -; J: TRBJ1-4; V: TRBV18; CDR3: CASSPGVGEKLFF; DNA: TGTGCCAGCTCGCCAGGGGTTGGGGAAAAACTGTTTTTT
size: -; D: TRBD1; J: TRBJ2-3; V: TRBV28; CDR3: CASSWGQVADTQYF; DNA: TGTGCCAGCAGTTGGGGACAGGTCGCAGATACGCAGTATTTT